This T cell receptor beta chain was identified during a study of response to subunit inactivated influenza vaccine. Study-wide points: New T cells are recruited in small numbers by each seasonal influenza vaccination, according to the authors' suggestion.

Losses at the gene ends were 3 bases for V and 3 bases for J; bases not matched to a gene: 4. Germline V gene data show CDR1 as DFQATT and CDR2 as SNEGSKA (reference sequence). This CDR3 has 14 residues. This clonotype turned up a few times. What it binds is unknown. TCRdb re-called the RT-PCR reads with MiXCR, one entry per CDR3 protein. The repertoire consists of approximately 570,000 distinct CDR3 sequences, with approximately 7.1% occurring once and the leading ten covering approximately 12%. The J gene is TRBJ1-1, the V gene TRBV20-1; 10 positions match TRBD1. This TCR was recovered from a man in his fifties or sixties who received an inactivated influenza vaccine. The starting material was PBMCs from blood, obtained around 2 years after vaccination. The DNA for the CDR3 is TGCAGTGCTAGGGAGGACAGGGGGTACACTGAAGCTTTCTTT. It translates to CSAREDRGYTEAFF.